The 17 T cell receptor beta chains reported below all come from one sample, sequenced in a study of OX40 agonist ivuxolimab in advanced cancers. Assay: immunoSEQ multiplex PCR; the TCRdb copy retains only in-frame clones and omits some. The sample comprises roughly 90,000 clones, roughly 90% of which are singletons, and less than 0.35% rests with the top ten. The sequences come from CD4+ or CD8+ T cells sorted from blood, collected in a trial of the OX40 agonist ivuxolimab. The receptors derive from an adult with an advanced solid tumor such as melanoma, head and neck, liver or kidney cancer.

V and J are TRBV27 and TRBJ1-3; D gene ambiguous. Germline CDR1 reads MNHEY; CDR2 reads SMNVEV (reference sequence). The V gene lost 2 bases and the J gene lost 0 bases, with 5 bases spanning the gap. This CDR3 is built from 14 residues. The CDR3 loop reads CASSLTVSGNTIYF. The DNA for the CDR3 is TGTGCCAGCAGTTTAACGGTCTCTGGAAACACCATATATTTT.

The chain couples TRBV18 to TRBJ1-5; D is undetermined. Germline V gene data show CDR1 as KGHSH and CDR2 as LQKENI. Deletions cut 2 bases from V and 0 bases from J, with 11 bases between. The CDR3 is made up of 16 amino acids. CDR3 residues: CASSPGSPHSNQPQHF. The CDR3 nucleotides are TGTGCCAGCTCACCAGGGAGTCCCCATAGCAATCAGCCCCAGCATTTT.

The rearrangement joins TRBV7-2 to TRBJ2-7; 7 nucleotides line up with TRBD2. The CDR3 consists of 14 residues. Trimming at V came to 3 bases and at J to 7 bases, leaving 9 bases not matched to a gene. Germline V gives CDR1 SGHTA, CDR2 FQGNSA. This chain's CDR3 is CASSFKSGTFEQYF. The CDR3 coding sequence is TGTGCCAGCAGCTTCAAAAGCGGGACCTTTGAGCAGTACTTC.

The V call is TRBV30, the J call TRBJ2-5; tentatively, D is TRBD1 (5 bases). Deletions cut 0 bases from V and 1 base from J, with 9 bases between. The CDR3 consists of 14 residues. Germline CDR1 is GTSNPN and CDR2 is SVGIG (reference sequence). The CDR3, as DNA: TGTGCCTGGAGTGTAGGGGCCCTCCAAGAGACCCAGTACTTC. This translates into CAWSVGALQETQYF.

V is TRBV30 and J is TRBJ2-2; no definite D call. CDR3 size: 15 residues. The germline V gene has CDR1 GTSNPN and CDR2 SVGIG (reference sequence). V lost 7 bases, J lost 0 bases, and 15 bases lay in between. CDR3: CALTPSNANTGELFF. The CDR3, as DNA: TGTGCCTTAACCCCCAGTAACGCGAACACCGGGGAGCTGTTTTTT.

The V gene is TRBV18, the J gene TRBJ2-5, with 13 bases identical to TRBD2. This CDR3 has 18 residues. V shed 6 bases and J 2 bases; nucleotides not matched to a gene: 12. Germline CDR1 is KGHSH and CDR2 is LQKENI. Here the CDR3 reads CASSIGTSGIAVQETQYF. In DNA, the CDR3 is TGTGCCAGCTCGATCGGGACTAGCGGGATCGCGGTTCAAGAGACCCAGTACTTC.

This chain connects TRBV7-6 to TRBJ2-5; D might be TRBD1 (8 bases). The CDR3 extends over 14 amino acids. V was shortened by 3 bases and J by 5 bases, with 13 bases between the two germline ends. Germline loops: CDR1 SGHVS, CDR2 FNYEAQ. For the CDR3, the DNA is TGTGCCAGCAGCTTCACAGGGGGAGGGGAGACCCAGTACTTC. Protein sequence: CASSFTGGGETQYF. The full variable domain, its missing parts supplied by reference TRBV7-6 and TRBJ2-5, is GAGVSQSPRYKVTKRGQDVALRCDPISGHVSLYWYRQALGQGPEFLTYFNYEAQQDKSGLPNDRFSAERPEGSISTLTIQRTEQRDSAMYRCASSFTGGGETQYFGPGTRLLVL.

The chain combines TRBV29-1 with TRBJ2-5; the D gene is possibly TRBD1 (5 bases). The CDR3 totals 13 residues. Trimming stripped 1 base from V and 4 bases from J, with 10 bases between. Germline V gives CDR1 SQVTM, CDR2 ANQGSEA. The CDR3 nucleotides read TGCAGCGTTGAAGGGCAGGGCAGAGAGACCCAGTACTTC. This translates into CSVEGQGRETQYF.

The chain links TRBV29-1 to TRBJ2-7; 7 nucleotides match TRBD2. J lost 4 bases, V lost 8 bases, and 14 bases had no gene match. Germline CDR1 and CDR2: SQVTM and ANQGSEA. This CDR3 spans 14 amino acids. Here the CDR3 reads CSFRDGRSPYEQYF. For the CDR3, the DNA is TGCAGCTTTCGGGACGGGAGGAGTCCTTACGAGCAGTACTTC.

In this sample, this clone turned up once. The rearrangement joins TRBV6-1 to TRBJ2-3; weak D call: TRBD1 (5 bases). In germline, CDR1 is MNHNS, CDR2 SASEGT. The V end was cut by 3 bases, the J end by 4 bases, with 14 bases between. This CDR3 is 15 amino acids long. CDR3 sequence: CASSDPYIGADTQYF. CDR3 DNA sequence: TGTGCCAGCAGTGATCCCTACATAGGGGCAGATACGCAGTATTTT.

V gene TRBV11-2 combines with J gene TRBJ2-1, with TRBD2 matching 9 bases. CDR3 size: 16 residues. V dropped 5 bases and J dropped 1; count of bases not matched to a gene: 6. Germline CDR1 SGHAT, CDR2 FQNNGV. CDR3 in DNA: TGTGCCAGCAGCCGTCGGCTAGCGGGATCCTACAATGAGCAGTTCTTC. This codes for CASSRRLAGSYNEQFF.

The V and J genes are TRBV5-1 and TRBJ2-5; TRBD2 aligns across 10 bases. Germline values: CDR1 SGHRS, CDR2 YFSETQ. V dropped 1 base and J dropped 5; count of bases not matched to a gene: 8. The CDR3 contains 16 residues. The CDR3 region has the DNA TGCGCCAGCAGCTTGTCAAAGCGGGAGGGCTTCGAGACCCAGTACTTC. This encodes CASSLSKREGFETQYF.

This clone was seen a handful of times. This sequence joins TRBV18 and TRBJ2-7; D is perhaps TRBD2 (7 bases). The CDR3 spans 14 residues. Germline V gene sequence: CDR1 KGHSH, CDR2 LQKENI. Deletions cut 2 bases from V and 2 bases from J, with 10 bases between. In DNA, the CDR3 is TGTGCCAGCTCACCAAAGGGGGGGCCCTACGAGCAGTACTTC. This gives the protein CASSPKGGPYEQYF.

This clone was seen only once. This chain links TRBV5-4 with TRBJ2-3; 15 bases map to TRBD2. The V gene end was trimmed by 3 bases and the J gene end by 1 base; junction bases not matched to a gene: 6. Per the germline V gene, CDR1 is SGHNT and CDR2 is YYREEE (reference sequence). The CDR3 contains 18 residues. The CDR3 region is CASSWGLAGGGGTDTQYF. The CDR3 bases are TGTGCCAGCAGCTGGGGACTAGCGGGAGGCGGGGGCACAGATACGCAGTATTTT.

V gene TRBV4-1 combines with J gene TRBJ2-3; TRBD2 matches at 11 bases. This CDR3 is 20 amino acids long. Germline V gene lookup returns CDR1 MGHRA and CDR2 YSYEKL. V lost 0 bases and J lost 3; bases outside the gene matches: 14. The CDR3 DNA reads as TGCGCCAGCAGCCAAGATCCAACGCGTCTAGCGGGAGGCAGGACAGATACGCAGTATTTT. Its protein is CASSQDPTRLAGGRTDTQYF.

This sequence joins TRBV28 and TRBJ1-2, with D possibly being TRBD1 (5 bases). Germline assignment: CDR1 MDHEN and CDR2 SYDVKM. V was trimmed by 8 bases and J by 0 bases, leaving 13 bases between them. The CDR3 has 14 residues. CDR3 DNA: TGTGCCAGCCAAACGGGGCCTCCTAACTATGGCTACACCTTC. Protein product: CASQTGPPNYGYTF.

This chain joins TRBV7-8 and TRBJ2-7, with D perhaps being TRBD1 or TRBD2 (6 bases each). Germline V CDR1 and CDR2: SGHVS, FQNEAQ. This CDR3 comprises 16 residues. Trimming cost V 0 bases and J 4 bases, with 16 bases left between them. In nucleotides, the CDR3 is TGTGCCAGCAGCTTAGCGCCTTTTGGGGGGCGTTACGAGCAGTACTTC. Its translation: CASSLAPFGGRYEQYF.